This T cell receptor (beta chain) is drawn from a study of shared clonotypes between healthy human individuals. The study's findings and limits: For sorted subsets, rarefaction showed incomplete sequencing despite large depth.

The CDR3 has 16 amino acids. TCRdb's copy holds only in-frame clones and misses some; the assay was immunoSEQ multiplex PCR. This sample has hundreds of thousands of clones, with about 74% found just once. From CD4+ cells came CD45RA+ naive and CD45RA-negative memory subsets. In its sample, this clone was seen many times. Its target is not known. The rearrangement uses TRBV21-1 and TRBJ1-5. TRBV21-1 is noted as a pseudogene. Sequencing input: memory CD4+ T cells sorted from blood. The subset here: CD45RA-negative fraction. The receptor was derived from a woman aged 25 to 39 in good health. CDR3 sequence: CASSSWDRDGNQPQHF. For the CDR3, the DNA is TGTGCCAGCAGCAGTTGGGACCGGGACGGTAATCAGCCCCAGCATTTT.